These 30 T cell receptor beta chains were sequenced from one sample in a study of Graves' ophthalmopathy and Graves' hyperthyroidism. RNA transcripts yielded amplified TCR beta CDR3 regions. HTBI primers primed a first-round RT-PCR, and a second-round multiplex PCR followed. MiXCR, run by TCRdb on the multiplex PCR reads, gives a single entry per CDR3 protein. The data hold some 25,000 distinct CDR3 sequences, with 45% to 60% observed a single time. The source material was peripheral blood. The receptor set was obtained from an adult woman with stable Graves' hyperthyroidism.

The table lists this clonotype with many counts. This may arise from a read error, as a much more abundant clone is one base away. The chain uses TRBV5-8 and TRBJ1-2, with a possible D match to TRBD1 (5 bases). Germline values: CDR1 SGHTS, CDR2 YDEGEE. CDR3 length: 14 amino acids. The V and J ends lost 0 bases and 5 bases respectively, with 11 bases between them. Written as DNA, the CDR3 is TGTGCCAGCAGCTTGGACGGGGACGGGTATGGCTACACCTTC. Its protein product is CASSLDGDGYGYTF.

This clonotype was recorded many times. V is TRBV29-1 and J is TRBJ2-5, with D perhaps matching TRBD2 (5 bases). V was shortened by 0 bases and J by 1 base, with 21 bases between the two germline ends. Per the germline V gene, CDR1 is SQVTM and CDR2 is ANQGSEA. This CDR3 has 18 amino acids. The CDR3 here is CSVEETSEGRVFQETQYF. The CDR3 DNA is TGCAGCGTTGAAGAAACGTCCGAGGGCCGGGTATTCCAAGAGACCCAGTACTTC.

This clonotype has at least ten counts. This chain links TRBV12-2 with TRBJ2-1; the D call of TRBD2 is as the table states it, not checked on the DNA. TRBV12-2 is flagged as a pseudogene. The CDR3 length is 16 residues. The DNA for the CDR3 is TGTGCAAGTCGCTTACGTAGCGGGGGTACCTACAATGAGCAGTTCTTC. Its translation: CASRLRSGGTYNEQFF.

By sample share, this clonotype is medium-sized. The gene calls are TRBV2 and TRBJ1-6; D is unresolved. V was clipped by 0 bases and J by 15 bases, with 12 bases between them. CDR1 and CDR2 (germline): SNHLY, FYNNEI. The CDR3 runs 13 residues. The CDR3 DNA sequence: TGTGCCAGCAGTGAAGCGCGGGCATCAGTCCTCCACTTT. Its protein is CASSEARASVLHF.

In its sample, this clonotype is medium-sized. The rearrangement joins TRBV7-8 to TRBJ2-1; D gene unclear. The germline CDR1 and CDR2 sequences are SGHVS and FQNEAQ. The V end was cut by 1 base, the J end by 4 bases, with 5 bases between. This CDR3 contains 13 residues. CDR3 sequence reads: CASSLDRYNEQFF. In DNA form, the CDR3 reads TGTGCCAGCAGCTTAGACAGATACAATGAGCAGTTCTTC.

In the case of this clonotype: This likely comes from a read error, as the CDR3 has no conserved phenylalanine or tryptophan at its end. The V call is TRBV4-2, the J call TRBJ1-1; D perhaps matches TRBD1 (6 bases). V lost 1 base and J lost 4, with 13 bases in between. Germline CDR1 LGHNA, CDR2 YNFKEQ. The CDR3 has 15 residues. The CDR3 DNA sequence: TGTGCCAGCAGCCAAGGATCAACAGGGCCCACTGAAGCTTTCTCT. It codes for CASSQGSTGPTEAFS.

The J gene is TRBJ1-4, the V gene TRBV10-3; maybe TRBD1 (6 bases). The CDR3 sequence is 12 residues long. V was shortened by 8 bases and J by 9 bases, with 13 bases between the two germline ends. Per the germline V gene, CDR1 is ENHRY and CDR2 is SYGVKD. In nucleotides, the CDR3 is TGTGCCATCGGGGATCAGGGGAAAAAACTGTTTTTT. Its translation is CAIGDQGKKLFF.

The chain couples TRBV18 to TRBJ2-1; a weak D match, TRBD2 (5 bases). The CDR3 contains 13 residues. CDR1 and CDR2 (germline): KGHSH, LQKENI. The CDR3 sequence: CDSSPEVGNEQFF. In nucleotides, the CDR3 is TGTGATAGCTCACCGGAGGTAGGCAATGAGCAGTTCTTC.

This clonotype occurred many times. This chain connects TRBV28 to TRBJ2-3, with 8 bases matching TRBD1. This CDR3 has 15 residues. CDR1 is MDHEN, CDR2 SYDVKM, per germline. V gave up 7 bases and J gave up 0 bases; unmatched junction bases: 6. CDR3 bases: TGTGCCAGCACTCAACAGGGGGATAGCACAGATACGCAGTATTTT. Translation gives CASTQQGDSTDTQYF.

This clonotype was counted a few times. No conserved phenylalanine or tryptophan ends this CDR3, so it is likely a read error. The V gene is TRBV2, the J gene TRBJ2-1, with 11 bases fitting TRBD2. CDR3 length equals 14 residues. Losses at the gene ends were 11 bases for V and 0 bases for J; bases not matched to a gene: 3. Per the germline V gene, CDR1 is SNHLY and CDR2 is FYNNEI. The CDR3 is CAVLAGASYNEQFL. CDR3 DNA sequence: TGTGCCGTACTAGCGGGAGCCTCCTACAATGAGCAGTTCCTC.

The chain carries TRBV5-4 and TRBJ2-7, with 8 bases matching TRBD2. From germline, CDR1 is SGHNT and CDR2 YYREEE (reference sequence). There are 14 residues in the CDR3. V shed 4 bases, J shed 2 bases, and the junction held 5 bases outside the gene matches. CDR3 amino acids: CASSLREGAYEQYF. In nucleotides, the CDR3 is TGTGCCAGCAGCCTCCGGGAGGGTGCCTACGAGCAGTACTTC.

The chain is built from TRBV12-3 or TRBV12-4 and TRBJ2-2; D is perhaps TRBD1 or TRBD2 (5 bases each). Deletions cut 1 base from V and 6 bases from J, with 15 bases between. The CDR3 sequence is 16 residues long. This CDR3 is CASSLGYLGVPGELFF. The DNA for the CDR3 is TGTGCCAGCAGTTTAGGGTATTTGGGGGTTCCCGGGGAGCTGTTTTTT.

This clonotype counts as medium-sized. The chain has TRBV24-1 and TRBJ2-1, with D perhaps matching TRBD2 (6 bases). The germline CDR1 and CDR2 sequences are KGHDR and SFDVKD. The CDR3 has 15 amino acids. Trimming removed 9 bases from V and 8 bases from J, with 22 bases in between. The CDR3 loop reads CATSRELTINDEQFF. The CDR3 DNA reads TGTGCCACCTCCCGGGAGTTAACAATCAACGATGAGCAGTTCTTC.

Notes on this clonotype: A read error may account for a junction end that differs from germline. V and J are TRBV19 and TRBJ2-7, with D uncertain. The CDR3 extends over 13 amino acids. Germline V gene lookup returns CDR1 LNHDA and CDR2 SQIVND (reference sequence). The CDR3 coding sequence is TGTGCCAGTACCGGGCCCGGAACCTACGAGCAGGACTTC. Translation: CASTGPGTYEQDF.

This clonotype rates as medium-sized. The V gene is TRBV10-2, the J gene TRBJ2-2, with 11 bases fitting TRBD2. With V trimmed by 3 bases and J by 5 bases, 2 bases remained unmatched. Germline CDR1 reads WSHSY; CDR2 reads SAAADI. CDR3 length: 15 amino acids. In DNA form, the CDR3 reads TGCGCCAGCAGTGATGGGACTAGCGGTACCGGGGAGCTGTTTTTT. It translates to CASSDGTSGTGELFF.

The chain carries TRBV9 and TRBJ1-1, with 9 nucleotides matching TRBD1. J was trimmed by 0 bases and V by 4 bases; bases with no gene match: 4. This CDR3 has 15 amino acids. From germline, CDR1 is SGDLS and CDR2 YYNGEE. The CDR3 here is CASSPQGAMNTEAFF. For the CDR3, the DNA is TGTGCCAGCAGCCCACAGGGGGCGATGAACACTGAAGCTTTCTTT.

The chain employs TRBV10-1 and TRBJ2-2; no reliable D call. The germline gives CDR1 WNHNN, CDR2 SYGVQD (reference sequence). Trimming took 5 bases from V and 5 from J, leaving 9 bases between them. The CDR3 covers 13 residues. The CDR3 spells CASSKVETGELFF. The CDR3 nucleotides read TGCGCCAGCAGTAAGGTCGAAACCGGGGAGCTGTTTTTT.

This clonotype has at least ten counts. A much bigger clone sits one base away, suggesting this may be a read error. V gene TRBV5-6 combines with J gene TRBJ2-7, with 12 positions matching TRBD2. Trimming removed 4 bases from V and 4 bases from J; junction bases left unmatched: 9. Germline V gene sequence: CDR1 SGHDT, CDR2 YYEEEE. The CDR3 is made up of 16 amino acids. The CDR3 loop reads CASSDHPGTSGYEQYF. The CDR3 DNA reads TGTGCCAGCAGCGACCATCCCGGGACTAGCGGGTACGAGCAGTACTTC.

This clonotype has at least ten counts. V usage is TRBV5-6 and J usage is TRBJ2-3; maybe TRBD2 (7 bases). Trimming cost V 4 bases and J 2 bases, with 17 bases left between them. This CDR3 contains 16 residues. Looked up from germline, CDR1 is SGHDT and CDR2 is YYEEEE. The CDR3 region has the DNA TGTGCCAGCAGCCAGGGGCGGGGGACCTACACAGATACGCAGTATTTT. Its protein is CASSQGRGTYTDTQYF.

This clonotype is categorized as medium-sized. The V and J genes are TRBV24-1 and TRBJ2-2; D is ambiguous. Germline V CDR1 and CDR2: KGHDR, SFDVKD. Trimming removed 3 bases at V and 7 bases at J, with 11 bases between. CDR3 length: 14 residues. The CDR3 DNA sequence: TGTGCCACCAGTGATCGGAAGAAGGTCGGGGAGCTGTTTTTT. As protein: CATSDRKKVGELFF.

This clonotype has just one count. The rearrangement uses TRBV7-9 and TRBJ2-3; 9 bases match TRBD2. Per germline, CDR1 SEHNR and CDR2 FQNEAQ (reference sequence). This CDR3 region has 16 residues. With V trimmed by 0 bases and J by 0 bases, 1 base remained unmatched. This chain's CDR3 is CASSLATSGSTDTQYF. The CDR3 bases are TGTGCCAGCAGCTTAGCAACTAGCGGGAGCACAGATACGCAGTATTTT.

By its share, this clonotype is medium-sized. The chain uses TRBV10-3 and TRBJ1-3, with D uncertain. Between the trimmed V and J ends, which lost 8 bases and 1 base, there was a span of 15 bases. The CDR3 totals 15 residues. Germline CDR1 reads ENHRY; CDR2 reads SYGVKD. In DNA, the CDR3 is TGTGCCATCGGAATAACGCAAGGGTCTGGAAACACCATATATTTT. Encoded protein: CAIGITQGSGNTIYF.

The rearrangement uses TRBV24-1 and TRBJ2-5, with a weak D call TRBD1 (6 bases). This CDR3 region has 17 residues. Trimming cost V 2 bases and J 5 bases, with 20 bases left between them. Germline values: CDR1 KGHDR, CDR2 SFDVKD. The CDR3 DNA sequence: TGTGCCACCAGTGATTCACGGACAGTTAGCTACAATGAGACCCAGTACTTC. It is translated as CATSDSRTVSYNETQYF.

This clonotype was recorded at least ten times. The chain has TRBV6-5 and TRBJ2-6; unclear D gene. This CDR3 spans 16 amino acids. In germline, CDR1 is MNHEY, CDR2 SVGAGI. The V end was cut by 0 bases, the J end by 1 base, with 7 bases between. The CDR3 DNA sequence: TGTGCCAGCAGTTACTCCAGGAGTTCTGGGGCCAACGTCCTGACTTTC. Its protein is CASSYSRSSGANVLTF.

Written as DNA, the CDR3 is TGTGCCAGCAGCTTAGTTAGCGCGAACACCGGGGAGCTGTTTTTT. Translated, it gives CASSLVSANTGELFF. This rearrangement joins TRBV7-8 to TRBJ2-2, with a tentative D call TRBD2 (5 bases). Germline V gives CDR1 SGHVS, CDR2 FQNEAQ. The germline V and J ends were trimmed by 1 base and 0 bases, with 6 bases remaining between them. The CDR3 consists of 15 residues.

With regard to this clonotype: A much bigger clone sits one base away, suggesting this may be a read error. The CDR3 does not end in the conserved phenylalanine or tryptophan, so this is likely a read error. The rearrangement links TRBV30 to TRBJ1-1; 9 nucleotides line up with TRBD1. CDR3 length equals 13 residues. The germline gives CDR1 GTSNPN, CDR2 SVGIG (reference sequence). With V trimmed by 2 bases and J by 7 bases, 5 bases remained unmatched. The CDR3, as DNA: TGTGCCTGGAGTCAGGACAGGGGAATTGAAGCTTTCTGT. It specifies CAWSQDRGIEAFC.

Of note for this clonotype: The CDR3 does not end in the conserved phenylalanine or tryptophan, so this is likely a read error. The J gene is TRBJ1-1, the V gene TRBV20-1, with D possibly being TRBD1 (5 bases). Germline V lookup: CDR1 DFQATT, CDR2 SNEGSKA (reference sequence). With 7 bases removed from V and 6 bases from J, the gap between germline ends came to 12 bases. CDR3 size: 11 residues. The CDR3 spells CSGRVGPEAFI. The CDR3 DNA reads as TGCAGTGGACGGGTGGGGCCTGAAGCTTTCATT.

In the case of this clonotype: Germline is not matched at one junction end, which may reflect a read error. The J gene is TRBJ2-7, the V gene TRBV10-1; D unresolved. In germline, CDR1 is WNHNN, CDR2 SYGVQD (reference sequence). CDR3 length: 14 residues. The DNA for the CDR3 is TGCGCCGGCAGTGAGTCGGACCCTTCCTACGAGCAGTACTTC. It encodes CAGSESDPSYEQYF.

The rearrangement uses TRBV29-1 and TRBJ2-5; D remains unclear. The length of the CDR3 is 8 residues. V lost 6 bases to trimming and J lost 7 bases, with 3 bases between them. CDR1 and CDR2 from the germline V gene are SQVTM and ANQGSEA. The CDR3 spells CSVGTQYF. CDR3 coding DNA: TGCAGCGTGGGGACCCAGTACTTC.

Comment on this clonotype: This likely comes from a read error, as the CDR3 has no conserved phenylalanine or tryptophan at its end. V is TRBV6-1 and J is TRBJ2-3, with D tentatively TRBD1 (5 bases). From germline, CDR1 is MNHNS and CDR2 SASEGT. The CDR3 extends over 16 amino acids. The CDR3 spells CTSRDSKAISTDTQYL. The CDR3 DNA follows: TGTACCAGCAGAGACAGCAAGGCTATAAGCACAGATACGCAGTATCTT.